This T cell receptor beta chain is drawn from a study of T cells after yellow fever vaccination. Each CDR3 protein gets one entry after TCRdb re-called the 5' RACE reads with MiXCR. The sample lists approximately 300,000 distinct CDR3 sequences; around 7% were seen once. Of note for this clonotype: Its matching antigen is unknown.

The study, taken as a whole, reports: Among primary-vaccination clones, most reappeared after the booster, at 96% for CD4 and 88% for CD8. Peaking faster, on day 5 versus 15, the secondary response was nonetheless weaker.

The V gene's germline CDR1 is LGHNT and CDR2 FRNRAP. This CDR3 spans 11 amino acids. With 1 base removed from V and 9 bases from J, the gap between germline ends came to 7 bases. The source material was PBMCs, sampled approximately 47 days after the first yellow fever vaccination. This TCR was sampled from a man aged 18 to 30 who received the YFV17D yellow fever vaccine. V is TRBV12-5 and J is TRBJ2-7; D gene unclear. This CDR3 reads CASGLGLGQYF. The CDR3 DNA is TGTGCTAGTGGTTTGGGCCTTGGGCAGTACTTC.